The clone carrying this T cell receptor (beta chain) was detected a few times. Its target is not known. The germline V and J ends were trimmed by 4 bases and 4 bases, with 18 bases remaining between them. The CDR3 sequence is 16 residues long. CDR1 and CDR2 (germline): SGHTA, FQGNSA. TCRdb reanalysed the reads using MiXCR and keeps one entry per CDR3 protein. Here the sample spans a few hundred thousand distinct CDR3 sequences, approximately 13% being singletons. This sample was included in a study of T cell repertoires in cytomegalovirus infection. General study points: Identification of carriers of CMV plus the relevant HLA was achieved through cumulative public TCR beta family frequency. Across the ex vivo response, the dominant clonotypes were HLA-C-restricted CMV-specific TCR beta clonotypes.

The V and J genes are TRBV7-2 and TRBJ2-3; D may match TRBD1 or TRBD2 (5 bases each). This receptor was identified in a human donor in good health (CMV status not recorded). Some clones in this sample may be carry-over from other donors' samples. Specimen: PBMCs. DNA for the CDR3: TGTGCCAGCAGCTCGCCCCCCGGGACCCCCGCAGATACGCAGTATTTT. Amino acids: CASSSPPGTPADTQYF.